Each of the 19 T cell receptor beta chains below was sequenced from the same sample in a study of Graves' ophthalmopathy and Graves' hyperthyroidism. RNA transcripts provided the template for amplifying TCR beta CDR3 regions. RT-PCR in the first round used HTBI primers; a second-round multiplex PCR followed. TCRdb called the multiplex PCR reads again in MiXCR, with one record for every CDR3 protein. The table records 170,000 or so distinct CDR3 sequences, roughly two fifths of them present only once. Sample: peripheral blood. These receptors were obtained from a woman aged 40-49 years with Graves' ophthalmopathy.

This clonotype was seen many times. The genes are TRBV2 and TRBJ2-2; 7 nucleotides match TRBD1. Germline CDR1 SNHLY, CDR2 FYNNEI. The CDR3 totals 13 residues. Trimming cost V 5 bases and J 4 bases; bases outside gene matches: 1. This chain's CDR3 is CASSRDSTGELFF. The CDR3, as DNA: TGTGCCAGCAGTCGGGACAGCACCGGGGAGCTGTTTTTT.

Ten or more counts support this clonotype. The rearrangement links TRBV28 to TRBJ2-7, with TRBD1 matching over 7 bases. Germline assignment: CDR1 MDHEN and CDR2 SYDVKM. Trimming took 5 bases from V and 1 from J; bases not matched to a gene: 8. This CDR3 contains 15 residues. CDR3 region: CASSPATGSSYEQYF. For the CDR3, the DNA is TGTGCCAGCAGTCCCGCGACAGGGTCTTCCTACGAGCAGTACTTC.

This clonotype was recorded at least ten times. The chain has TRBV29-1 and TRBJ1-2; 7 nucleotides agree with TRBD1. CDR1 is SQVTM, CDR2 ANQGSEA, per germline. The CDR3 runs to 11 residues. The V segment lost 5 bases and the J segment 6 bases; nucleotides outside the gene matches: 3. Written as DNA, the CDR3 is TGCAGCGTTAGAGACAGGGATGGCTACACCTTC. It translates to CSVRDRDGYTF.

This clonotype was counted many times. CDR3 DNA: TGTGCCAGCAGTTCGTATGAAAAACTGTTTTTT. It codes for CASSSYEKLFF. The chain links TRBV6-5 to TRBJ1-4; D is ambiguous. Germline values: CDR1 MNHEY, CDR2 SVGAGI. The CDR3 covers 11 residues. V was shortened by 4 bases and J by 6 bases, with 3 bases between the two germline ends.

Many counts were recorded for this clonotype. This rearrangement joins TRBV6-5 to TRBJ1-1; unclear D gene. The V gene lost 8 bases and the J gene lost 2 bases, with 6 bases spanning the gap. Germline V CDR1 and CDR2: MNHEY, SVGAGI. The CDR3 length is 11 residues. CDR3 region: CASYKNTEAFF. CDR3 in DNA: TGTGCCAGCTATAAAAACACTGAAGCTTTCTTT.

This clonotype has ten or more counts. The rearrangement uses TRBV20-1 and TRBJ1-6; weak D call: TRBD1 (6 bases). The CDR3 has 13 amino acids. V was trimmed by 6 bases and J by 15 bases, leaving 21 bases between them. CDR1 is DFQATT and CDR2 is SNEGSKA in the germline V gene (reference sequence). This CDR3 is CSALTGGSGGLHF. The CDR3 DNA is TGCAGTGCCCTGACAGGCGGGTCCGGGGGCCTCCACTTT.

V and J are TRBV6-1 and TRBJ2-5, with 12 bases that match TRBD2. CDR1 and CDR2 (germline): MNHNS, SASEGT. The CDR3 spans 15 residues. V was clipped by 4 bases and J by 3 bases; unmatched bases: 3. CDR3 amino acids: CASSGTSGNEETQYF. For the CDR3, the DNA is TGTGCCAGCAGTGGGACTAGCGGGAACGAAGAGACCCAGTACTTC.

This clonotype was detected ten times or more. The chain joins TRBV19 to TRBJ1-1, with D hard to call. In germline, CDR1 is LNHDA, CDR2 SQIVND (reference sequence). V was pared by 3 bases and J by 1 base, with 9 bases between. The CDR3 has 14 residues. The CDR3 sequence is CASSIREQNTEAFF. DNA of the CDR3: TGTGCCAGTAGTATTCGCGAACAGAACACTGAAGCTTTCTTT. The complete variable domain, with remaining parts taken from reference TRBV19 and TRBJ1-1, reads DGGITQSPKYLFRKEGQNVTLSCEQNLNHDAMYWYRQDPGQGLRLIYYSQIVNDFQKGDIAEGYSVSREKKESFPLTVTSAQKNPTAFYLCASSIREQNTEAFFGQGTRLTVV.

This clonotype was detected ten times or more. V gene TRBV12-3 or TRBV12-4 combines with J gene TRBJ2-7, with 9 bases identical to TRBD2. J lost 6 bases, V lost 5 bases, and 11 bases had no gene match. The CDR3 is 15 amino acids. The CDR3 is CASSPGLARLGEQYF. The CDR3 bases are TGTGCCAGCAGTCCGGGACTAGCTAGATTAGGCGAGCAGTACTTC.

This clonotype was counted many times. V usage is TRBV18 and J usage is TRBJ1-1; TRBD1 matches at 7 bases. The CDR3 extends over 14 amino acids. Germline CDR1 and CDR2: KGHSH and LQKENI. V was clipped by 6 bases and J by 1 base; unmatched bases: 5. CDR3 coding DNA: TGTGCCAGCTCCCCGACAGGGACGAACACTGAAGCTTTCTTT. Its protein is CASSPTGTNTEAFF.

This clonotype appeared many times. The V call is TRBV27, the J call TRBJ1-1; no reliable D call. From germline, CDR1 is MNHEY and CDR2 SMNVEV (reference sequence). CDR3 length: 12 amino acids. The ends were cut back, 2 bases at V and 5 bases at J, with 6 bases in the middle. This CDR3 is CASSLKGTEAFF. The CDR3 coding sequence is TGTGCCAGCAGTTTAAAGGGAACTGAAGCTTTCTTT.

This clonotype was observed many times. CDR3 sequence reads: CASSEDRAMNTEAFF. Written as DNA, the CDR3 is TGTGCCAGCAGTGAAGACAGGGCTATGAACACTGAAGCTTTCTTT. The chain is built from TRBV6-1 and TRBJ1-1, with a possible D match to TRBD1 (6 bases). Trimming pared 1 base from V and 0 bases from J, leaving 9 bases between. The germline V gene has CDR1 MNHNS and CDR2 SASEGT. This CDR3 spans 15 amino acids.

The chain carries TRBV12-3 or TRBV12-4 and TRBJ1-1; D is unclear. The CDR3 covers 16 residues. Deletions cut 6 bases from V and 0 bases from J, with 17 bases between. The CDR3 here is CASSLSAYIMNTEAFF. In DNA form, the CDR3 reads TGTGCCAGCAGCCTATCCGCTTACATCATGAACACTGAAGCTTTCTTT.

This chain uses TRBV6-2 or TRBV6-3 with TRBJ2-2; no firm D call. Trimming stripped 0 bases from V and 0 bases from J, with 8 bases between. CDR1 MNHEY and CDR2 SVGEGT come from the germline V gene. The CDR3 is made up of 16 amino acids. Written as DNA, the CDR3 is TGTGCCAGCAGTTACTCCTCTGACGCGAACACCGGGGAGCTGTTTTTT. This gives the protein CASSYSSDANTGELFF.

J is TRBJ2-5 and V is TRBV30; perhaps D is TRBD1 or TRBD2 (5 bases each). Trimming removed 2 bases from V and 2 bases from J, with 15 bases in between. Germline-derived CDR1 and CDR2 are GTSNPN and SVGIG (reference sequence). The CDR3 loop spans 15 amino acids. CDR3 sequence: CAWSKGPQAQETQYF. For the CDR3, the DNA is TGTGCCTGGAGTAAGGGACCCCAAGCACAAGAGACCCAGTACTTC. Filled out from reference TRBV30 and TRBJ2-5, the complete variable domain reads SQTIHQWPATLVQPVGSPLSLECTVEGTSNPNLYWYRQAAGRGLQLLFYSVGIGQISSEVPQNLSASRPQDRQFILSSKKLLLSDSGFYLCAWSKGPQAQETQYFGPGTRLLVL.

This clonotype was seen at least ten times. The CDR3 nucleotides are TGTGCCAGCAGAGTTACTGGGAGCAATCAGCCCCAGCATTTT. This translates into CASRVTGSNQPQHF. The chain combines TRBV12-3 or TRBV12-4 with TRBJ1-5; D uncertain. The V end was cut by 6 bases, the J end by 1 base, with 10 bases between. The CDR3 totals 14 residues.

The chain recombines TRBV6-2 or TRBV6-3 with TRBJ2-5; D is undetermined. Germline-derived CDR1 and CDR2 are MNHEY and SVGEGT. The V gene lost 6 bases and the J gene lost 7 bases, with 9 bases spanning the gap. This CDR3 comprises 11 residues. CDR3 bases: TGTGCCAGCAGCCCCCCCGGGACCCAGTACTTC. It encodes CASSPPGTQYF.

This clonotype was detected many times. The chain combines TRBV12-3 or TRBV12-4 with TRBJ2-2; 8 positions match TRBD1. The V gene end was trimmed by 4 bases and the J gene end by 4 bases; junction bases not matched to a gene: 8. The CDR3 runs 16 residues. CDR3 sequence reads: CASSYQGALATGELFF. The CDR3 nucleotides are TGTGCCAGCAGTTACCAGGGGGCGCTGGCCACCGGGGAGCTGTTTTTT.

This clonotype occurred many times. The CDR3 is CASSLGKVDYEQYF. The CDR3 DNA follows: TGTGCCAGCAGCTTGGGAAAAGTCGACTACGAGCAGTACTTC. This chain joins TRBV5-6 and TRBJ2-7; D is undetermined. The CDR3 is 14 amino acids. The germline V gene encodes CDR1 SGHDT and CDR2 YYEEEE. V gave up 0 bases and J gave up 3 bases, with 10 bases separating them.